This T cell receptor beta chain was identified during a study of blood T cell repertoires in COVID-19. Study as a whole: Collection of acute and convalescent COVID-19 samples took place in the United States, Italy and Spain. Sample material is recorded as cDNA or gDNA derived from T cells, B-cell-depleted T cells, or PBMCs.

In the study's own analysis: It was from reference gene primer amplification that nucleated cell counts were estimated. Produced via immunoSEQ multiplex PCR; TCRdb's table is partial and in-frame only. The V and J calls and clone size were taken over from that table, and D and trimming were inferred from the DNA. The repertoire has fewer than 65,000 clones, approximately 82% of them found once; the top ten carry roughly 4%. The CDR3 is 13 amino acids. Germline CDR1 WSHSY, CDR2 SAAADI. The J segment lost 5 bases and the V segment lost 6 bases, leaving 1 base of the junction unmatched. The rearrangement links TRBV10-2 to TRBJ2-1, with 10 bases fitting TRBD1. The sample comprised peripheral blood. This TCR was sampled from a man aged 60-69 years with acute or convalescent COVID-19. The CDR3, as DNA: TGCGCCAGCAGGGGGACAGGGGACAATGAGCAGTTCTTC. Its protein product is CASRGTGDNEQFF.